The clone carrying this T cell receptor beta chain was counted only a few times. Its matching antigen is unknown. This specimen belongs to a study of early T cells in non-severe SARS-CoV-2 infection. Study-wide background: It was bulk RNA from unsorted whole blood that was sequenced, and the chains were unpaired.

In the library, individual cDNA molecules carried attached unique molecular identifiers. TCRdb analysed the 5' RACE reads with MiXCR anew, one entry per CDR3 protein. The profile covers more than 65,000 distinct CDR3 sequences, with about an eighth appearing a single time and roughly 2.5% taken by the ten largest. Trimming cost V 1 base and J 8 bases, with 3 bases left between them. CDR1 and CDR2 from the germline V gene are LNHDA and SQIVND (reference sequence). CDR3 length: 12 residues. Regarding the study as a whole: Comparison of clonotypes with VDJdb favored anti-spike CD8 responses while missing private and CD4 specificities.

The specimen was whole blood, collected at baseline. This sequence originates from an adult who was a healthcare worker with PCR-confirmed SARS-CoV-2 infection or an uninfected control (not recorded which). The rearrangement joins TRBV19 to TRBJ1-6; D not resolved. The CDR3 spells CASSIADSPLHF. The CDR3 coding sequence is TGTGCCAGTAGTATAGCGGATTCACCCCTCCACTTT.